These 27 T cell receptor beta chains originate from one sample sequenced in a study of cytomegalovirus exposure and HLA in healthy donors. Vbeta (60) and Jbeta (13) primers were used in the PCR. Assay used: immunoSEQ multiplex PCR; TCRdb lists only in-frame clones, some missing. The table lists some 150,000 clones, around nine tenths of them singletons. Source material: PBMCs. The receptor set was obtained from a woman in her twenties or thirties in good health and CMV-seronegative.

Comment on this clone: The CDR3 does not end in the conserved phenylalanine or tryptophan, so this is likely a read error. The chain employs TRBV18 and TRBJ1-2; possible D gene TRBD1, 5 bases. This CDR3 has 14 amino acids. Germline-derived CDR1 and CDR2 are KGHSH and LQKENI. Between the trimmed V and J ends, which lost 1 base and 5 bases, there was a span of 11 bases. The CDR3 bases are TGTGCCAGCTCACCACTCAGGGAGGGGTATGGCTACACCCTC. Amino acids: CASSPLREGYGYTL.

This clone was observed once. The rearrangement links TRBV11-3 to TRBJ2-1; 12 bases are a match to TRBD2. J was trimmed by 9 bases and V by 1 base; bases with no gene match: 7. The length of the CDR3 is 16 residues. CDR1 and CDR2 from the germline V gene are SGHNT and YENEEA. CDR3 sequence reads: CASSLALAGGPGEQFF. CDR3 DNA sequence: TGTGCCAGCAGCTTAGCGCTAGCGGGAGGGCCGGGTGAGCAGTTCTTC.

The chain combines TRBV28 with TRBJ2-2; tentatively, D is TRBD2 (6 bases). The germline V gene has CDR1 MDHEN and CDR2 SYDVKM. The CDR3 is made up of 13 amino acids. Trimming cost V 11 bases and J 3 bases, with 13 bases left between them. Written as DNA, the CDR3 is TGTGCCGGTGGAGGGTTGGACACCGGGGAGCTGTTTTTT. Protein sequence: CAGGGLDTGELFF.

This chain joins TRBV21-1 and TRBJ2-4; the table's D call of TRBD2 was not tested on the DNA. TRBV21-1 is tagged as a pseudogene. The CDR3 runs to 21 residues. The CDR3, as DNA: TGTGCCAGCAGCTCCCCTCCCCCAACCCGACTTCTAAGTAAAGCCAAAAACATTCAGTACTTC. This sequence encodes CASSSPPPTRLLSKAKNIQYF.

The chain is built from TRBV27 and TRBJ2-3; D is perhaps TRBD2 (7 bases). The CDR3 consists of 16 residues. Trimming left V 6 bases short and J 1 base short, with 17 bases between. Germline V gene sequence: CDR1 MNHEY, CDR2 SMNVEV (reference sequence). CDR3 region: CASSHGWGGGTDTQYF. The CDR3 DNA reads as TGTGCCAGCAGCCACGGGTGGGGGGGCGGCACAGATACGCAGTATTTT.

The rearrangement joins TRBV15 to TRBJ2-1; 9 bases are shared with TRBD2. Germline CDR1 LNHNV, CDR2 YYDKDF (reference sequence). This CDR3 spans 17 amino acids. V lost 0 bases to trimming and J lost 6 bases; unmatched junction nucleotides: 9. The CDR3 nucleotides read TGTGCCACCAGCAGAGATCGCGGGGCGGGGGGGGTCAATGAGCAGTTCTTC. It codes for CATSRDRGAGGVNEQFF.

This clone was seen once. The chain uses TRBV13 and TRBJ2-7, with a weak D call TRBD2 (6 bases). V lost 1 base to trimming and J lost 5 bases, with 6 bases between them. Germline values: CDR1 PRHDT, CDR2 FYEKMQ (reference sequence). This CDR3 spans 12 amino acids. The CDR3 DNA follows: TGTGCCAGCAGCTTAGTAGCGGACGAGCAGTACTTC. It translates to CASSLVADEQYF. The whole variable domain, remainder taken from reference TRBV13 and TRBJ2-7, is AAGVIQSPRHLIKEKRETATLKCYPIPRHDTVYWYQQGPGQDPQFLISFYEKMQSDKGSIPDRFSAQQFSDYHSELNMSSLELGDSALYFCASSLVADEQYFGPGTRLTVT.

This chain links TRBV30 with TRBJ1-4; 9 nucleotides line up with TRBD1. Trimming removed 5 bases from V and 8 bases from J; junction bases left unmatched: 3. This CDR3 is 12 amino acids long. CDR1 and CDR2 from the germline V gene are GTSNPN and SVGIG (reference sequence). CDR3 residues: CAWGTGYEKLFF. In nucleotides, the CDR3 is TGTGCCTGGGGGACAGGGTACGAAAAACTGTTTTTT.

The gene calls are TRBV6-6 and TRBJ1-1; D is possibly TRBD1 (6 bases). The CDR3 is 16 amino acids. Deletions cut 4 bases from V and 4 bases from J, with 19 bases between. CDR1 and CDR2 (germline): MNHNY, SVGAGI (reference sequence). CDR3 in DNA: TGTGCCAGCAGTTCCGCAAAGAGGGGGATAACCACTGAAGCTTTCTTT. Its translation: CASSSAKRGITTEAFF.

Written as DNA, the CDR3 is TGTGCCAGCAGCGCCTACCGGGAACCAAATTCACCCCTCCACTTT. Its protein is CASSAYREPNSPLHF. This sequence joins TRBV9 and TRBJ1-6, with D hard to call. Germline lookup yields CDR1 SGDLS and CDR2 YYNGEE. V lost 3 bases, J lost 7 bases, and 14 bases lay in between. The CDR3 spans 15 residues.

V usage is TRBV18 and J usage is TRBJ2-4, with D perhaps TRBD2 (6 bases). The V end was cut by 2 bases, the J end by 1 base, with 18 bases between. CDR1 is KGHSH, CDR2 LQKENI, per germline. The CDR3 is 18 amino acids. CDR3 residues: CASSPRKLGGGAKNIQYF. CDR3 bases: TGTGCCAGCTCACCAAGGAAGCTTGGTGGAGGGGCCAAAAACATTCAGTACTTC.

This clone appeared once. The same CDR3 can be traced to other DNA sequences in this sample. This chain connects TRBV11-2 to TRBJ1-1, with D tentatively TRBD1 (5 bases). Germline assignment: CDR1 SGHAT and CDR2 FQNNGV. Trimming cost V 5 bases and J 2 bases, with 12 bases left between them. CDR3 length: 14 amino acids. The CDR3 spells CASSQETANTEAFF. Written as DNA, the CDR3 is TGTGCCAGCAGCCAAGAGACAGCAAACACTGAAGCTTTCTTT.

V usage is TRBV27 and J usage is TRBJ2-7; TRBD1 agrees at 8 bases. V shed 6 bases and J 2 bases; nucleotides not matched to a gene: 9. Germline lookup yields CDR1 MNHEY and CDR2 SMNVEV (reference sequence). There are 15 residues in the CDR3. CDR3 DNA sequence: TGTGCCAGCAGCCGTGGACAGGGCGGAACCTACGAGCAGTACTTC. It translates to CASSRGQGGTYEQYF.

Only a few counts were recorded for this clone. CDR3 in DNA: TGTGCCAGTAACTTGGTTTCCAGGGTCGATCAGCCCCAGCATTTT. It translates to CASNLVSRVDQPQHF. The chain is built from TRBV19 and TRBJ1-5; maybe TRBD1 (5 bases). The CDR3 runs 15 residues. The V end lost 7 bases, the J end lost 5 bases, and 18 bases lay between the germline ends. Germline-derived CDR1 and CDR2 are LNHDA and SQIVND (reference sequence).

This clone came up once. This sequence joins TRBV27 and TRBJ1-1; TRBD1 is a possible D gene (5 bases). This CDR3 has 15 amino acids. Trimming cost V 6 bases and J 2 bases, with 16 bases left between them. Germline V gene data show CDR1 as MNHEY and CDR2 as SMNVEV (reference sequence). The CDR3 reads CASSPRVPGNTEAFF. The CDR3 DNA sequence: TGTGCCAGCAGCCCCAGGGTTCCAGGAAACACTGAAGCTTTCTTT.

The gene calls are TRBV6-1 and TRBJ1-3; D perhaps matches TRBD1 (5 bases). Per the germline V gene, CDR1 is MNHNS and CDR2 is SASEGT. V shed 3 bases and J shed 0 bases, with 15 bases lying between them. The CDR3 has 17 residues. The CDR3 reads CASSDGHTLNSGNTIYF. For the CDR3, the DNA is TGTGCCAGCAGTGACGGACATACCCTAAACTCTGGAAACACCATATATTTT.

The chain joins TRBV11-2 to TRBJ2-1, with D tentatively TRBD2 (5 bases). The germline V gene encodes CDR1 SGHAT and CDR2 FQNNGV. The CDR3 is 15 amino acids. V was trimmed by 6 bases and J by 0 bases, leaving 12 bases between them. CDR3 sequence: CASRDLDSSYNEQFF. Here the CDR3 DNA reads TGTGCCAGCAGGGACCTGGACTCCTCCTACAATGAGCAGTTCTTC.

The chain uses TRBV7-9 and TRBJ1-3, with D possibly TRBD1 on 6 matching bases. Per germline, CDR1 SEHNR and CDR2 FQNEAQ (reference sequence). The CDR3 consists of 13 residues. With 11 bases removed from V and 3 bases from J, the gap between germline ends came to 14 bases. In nucleotides, the CDR3 is TGTGCCCCTACAGGGCGGCTTGGAAACACCATATATTTT. It is translated as CAPTGRLGNTIYF. The full variable domain, with the rest looked up from reference TRBV7-9 and TRBJ1-3, is DTGVSQNPRHKITKRGQNVTFRCDPISEHNRLYWYRQTLGQGPEFLTYFQNEAQLEKSRLLSDRFSAERPKGSFSTLEIQRTEQGDSAMYLCAPTGRLGNTIYFGEGSWLTVV.

This clone has only a few counts. The chain is built from TRBV7-6 and TRBJ1-3; D ambiguous. Trimming cost V 5 bases and J 8 bases, with 13 bases left between them. The length of the CDR3 is 13 residues. Germline-derived CDR1 and CDR2 are SGHVS and FNYEAQ. CDR3 sequence: CASSPLSEDTIYF. The CDR3, as DNA: TGTGCCAGCAGCCCATTAAGCGAGGACACCATATATTTT.

V usage is TRBV7-9 and J usage is TRBJ2-5; D is perhaps TRBD2 (5 bases). Per germline, CDR1 SEHNR and CDR2 FQNEAQ (reference sequence). V was shortened by 1 base and J by 2 bases, with 8 bases between the two germline ends. The CDR3 spans 14 residues. This CDR3 reads CASSLVRGQETQYF. CDR3 bases: TGTGCCAGCAGCTTAGTGCGCGGGCAAGAGACCCAGTACTTC.

The genes are TRBV5-6 and TRBJ1-6, with 8 bases that match TRBD1. V was clipped by 3 bases and J by 5 bases; unmatched bases: 10. The CDR3 runs 17 residues. The germline gives CDR1 SGHDT, CDR2 YYEEEE. The CDR3 coding sequence is TGTGCCAGCAGCTCCCTTGGACAGGGCCGGGATAATTCACCCCTCCACTTT. Translated: CASSSLGQGRDNSPLHF.

J is TRBJ2-5 and V is TRBV11-2, with D tentatively TRBD2 (6 bases). The CDR3 is 14 amino acids. V gave up 5 bases and J gave up 4 bases, with 14 bases separating them. The V gene's germline CDR1 is SGHAT and CDR2 FQNNGV. This CDR3 is CASSPTTGVETQYF. The DNA of the CDR3 is TGTGCCAGCAGCCCGACGACGGGGGTAGAGACCCAGTACTTC.

This chain links TRBV27 with TRBJ2-7, with 9 bases matching TRBD1. J gave up 6 bases and V 5 bases, and 11 bases lay outside the gene matches. The CDR3 loop spans 15 amino acids. CDR1 and CDR2 (germline): MNHEY, SMNVEV (reference sequence). The CDR3, as DNA: TGTGCCAGCAGTCCCAACAGGGGGCCCCTTGGCGAGCAGTACTTC. This encodes CASSPNRGPLGEQYF.

In this sample, this clone turned up a few times. This rearrangement joins TRBV5-8 to TRBJ1-1, with 8 bases aligning to TRBD1. The V segment lost 0 bases and the J segment 6 bases; nucleotides outside the gene matches: 4. Germline values: CDR1 SGHTS, CDR2 YDEGEE. The CDR3 is made up of 14 amino acids. CDR3 DNA sequence: TGTGCCAGCAGCTTGGGGACAGGGTTTTCTGAAGCTTTCTTT. Translating it yields CASSLGTGFSEAFF.

The chain uses TRBV15 and TRBJ1-3; D remains ambiguous. V dropped 1 base and J dropped 8 bases, with 9 bases sitting between them. CDR1 and CDR2 from the germline V gene are LNHNV and YYDKDF (reference sequence). This CDR3 contains 13 residues. The CDR3 sequence: CATSRVASDTIYF. The DNA of the CDR3 is TGTGCCACCAGCAGAGTAGCCTCTGACACCATATATTTT.

V usage is TRBV10-2 and J usage is TRBJ1-2; no clear D. Germline assignment: CDR1 WSHSY and CDR2 SAAADI. The CDR3 runs to 12 residues. Trimming removed 0 bases at V and 8 bases at J, with 7 bases between. Here the CDR3 DNA reads TGCGCCAGCAGTGAGTCACTGTGGGGCTACACCTTC. Amino acid sequence: CASSESLWGYTF.

V usage is TRBV28 and J usage is TRBJ1-3; 9 bases match TRBD1. CDR1 is MDHEN, CDR2 SYDVKM, per germline. Trimming at V came to 5 bases and at J to 4 bases, leaving 6 bases not matched to a gene. The CDR3 contains 15 residues. The CDR3 DNA sequence: TGTGCCAGCAGTACCCCCGGGACAGGGGGAAACACCATATATTTT. Protein product: CASSTPGTGGNTIYF. Complete variable domain (other parts from reference TRBV28 and TRBJ1-3): DVKVTQSSRYLVKRTGEKVFLECVQDMDHENMFWYRQDPGLGLRLIYFSYDVKMKEKGDIPEGYSVSREKKERFSLILESASTNQTSMYLCASSTPGTGGNTIYFGEGSWLTVV.